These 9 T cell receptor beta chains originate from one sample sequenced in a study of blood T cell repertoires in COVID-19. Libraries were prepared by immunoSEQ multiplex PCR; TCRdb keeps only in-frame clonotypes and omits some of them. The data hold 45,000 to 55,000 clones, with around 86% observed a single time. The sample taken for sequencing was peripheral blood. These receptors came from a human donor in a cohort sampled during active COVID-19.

CDR3: CAISEGDTEAFF. In DNA, the CDR3 is TGTGCCATCAGTGAAGGGGACACTGAAGCTTTCTTT. V and J are TRBV10-3 and TRBJ1-1; tentatively, D is TRBD1 (5 bases). The V gene's germline CDR1 is ENHRY and CDR2 SYGVKD. Trimming pared 3 bases from V and 3 bases from J, leaving 5 bases between. This CDR3 contains 12 residues.

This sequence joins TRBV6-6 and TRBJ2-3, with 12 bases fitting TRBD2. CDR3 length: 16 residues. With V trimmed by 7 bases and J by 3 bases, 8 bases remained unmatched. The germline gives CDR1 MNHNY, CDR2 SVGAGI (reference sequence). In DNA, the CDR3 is TGTGCCAGCACCCAGAGACTAGCGGGAGAGACAGATACGCAGTATTTT. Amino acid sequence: CASTQRLAGETDTQYF.

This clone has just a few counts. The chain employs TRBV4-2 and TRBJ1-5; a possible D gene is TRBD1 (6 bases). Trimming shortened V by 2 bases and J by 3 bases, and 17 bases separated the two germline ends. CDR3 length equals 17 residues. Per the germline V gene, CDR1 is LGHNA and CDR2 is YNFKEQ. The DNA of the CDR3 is TGTGCCAGCAGCCAAAAGGACAGCGGGGTGAACAATCAGCCCCAGCATTTT. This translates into CASSQKDSGVNNQPQHF.

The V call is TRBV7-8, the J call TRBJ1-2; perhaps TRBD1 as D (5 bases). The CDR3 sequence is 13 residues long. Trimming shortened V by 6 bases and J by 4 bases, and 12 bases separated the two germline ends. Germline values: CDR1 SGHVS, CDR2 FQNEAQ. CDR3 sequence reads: CASRYSGAYGYTF. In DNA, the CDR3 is TGTGCCAGCAGATACAGCGGGGCCTATGGCTACACCTTC.

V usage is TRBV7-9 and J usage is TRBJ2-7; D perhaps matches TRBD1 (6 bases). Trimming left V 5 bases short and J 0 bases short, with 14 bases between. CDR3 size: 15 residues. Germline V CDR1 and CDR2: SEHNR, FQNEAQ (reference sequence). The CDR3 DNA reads TGTGCCAGCAGCACTCTACAGGGCTTCTCCTACGAGCAGTACTTC. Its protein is CASSTLQGFSYEQYF. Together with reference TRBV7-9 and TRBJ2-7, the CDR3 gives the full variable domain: DTGVSQNPRHKITKRGQNVTFRCDPISEHNRLYWYRQTLGQGPEFLTYFQNEAQLEKSRLLSDRFSAERPKGSFSTLEIQRTEQGDSAMYLCASSTLQGFSYEQYFGPGTRLTVT.

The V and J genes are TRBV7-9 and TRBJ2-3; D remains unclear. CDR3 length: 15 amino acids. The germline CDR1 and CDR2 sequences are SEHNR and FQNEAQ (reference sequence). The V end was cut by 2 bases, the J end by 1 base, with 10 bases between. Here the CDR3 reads CASSLRIARTDTQYF. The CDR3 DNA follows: TGTGCCAGCAGCTTAAGGATAGCACGCACAGATACGCAGTATTTT.

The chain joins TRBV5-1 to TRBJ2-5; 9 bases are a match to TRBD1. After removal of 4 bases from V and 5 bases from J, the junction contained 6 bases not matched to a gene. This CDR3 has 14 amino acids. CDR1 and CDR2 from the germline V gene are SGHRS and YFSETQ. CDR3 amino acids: CASSRRTGEETQYF. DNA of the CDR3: TGCGCCAGCAGCCGTAGGACAGGGGAGGAGACCCAGTACTTC.

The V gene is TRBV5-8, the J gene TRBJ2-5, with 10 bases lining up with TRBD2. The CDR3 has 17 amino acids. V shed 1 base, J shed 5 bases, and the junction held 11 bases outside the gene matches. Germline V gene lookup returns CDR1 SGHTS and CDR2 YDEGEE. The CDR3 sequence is CASSLLAGAPAGETQYF. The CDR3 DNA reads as TGTGCCAGCAGCTTGCTAGCGGGAGCCCCAGCGGGGGAGACCCAGTACTTC.

The CDR3 DNA reads as TGTGCCAGCAGTTTATCGGGGGGGAACACCGGGGAGCTGTTTTTT. Encoded protein: CASSLSGGNTGELFF. The V gene is TRBV27, the J gene TRBJ2-2, with a weak D call TRBD2 (6 bases). Trimming stripped 0 bases from V and 1 base from J, with 6 bases between. This CDR3 has 15 residues. Germline V CDR1 and CDR2: MNHEY, SMNVEV (reference sequence).